This T cell receptor beta chain was recovered during a study of shared clonotypes between healthy human individuals. Study observations and caveats: Generation of non-shared clonotypes was less probable than generation of clonotypes shared by all four donors. Rarefaction demonstrated incomplete sorted-subset sequencing despite large depth. Naive CD4 clonotypes were shared across a handful of donors at 4.5% to 6.5%.

A word on this clone: Its antigen is undetermined.

Investigators divided CD4+ cells into CD45RA+ naive and CD45RA-negative memory subsets. Generated by immunoSEQ multiplex PCR, the TCRdb table keeps only in-frame clones and is missing some. The sample lists a few million clones, approximately 95% occurring once. The receptor comes from a man in his late teens or twenties in good health. Some clones in this sample may be carry-over from other donors' samples. Sequenced material: naive CD4+ T cells from PBMCs. Sample subset: CD45RA+ positively selected.

The CDR3: CASSFEFPADTQYF. The CDR3 coding sequence is TGTGCCAGCAGTTTTGAGTTTCCGGCGGATACGCAGTATTTT. The chain is built from TRBV28 and TRBJ2-3; D ambiguous. The V and J ends lost 3 bases and 6 bases respectively, with 13 bases between them. The CDR3 consists of 14 residues. Per germline, CDR1 MDHEN and CDR2 SYDVKM.